This T cell receptor beta chain was found in a study of blood T cell repertoires in COVID-19. Study as a whole: Material from acute and convalescent COVID-19 was sourced from the United States, Italy and Spain. T cells, B-cell-depleted T cells, or PBMCs provided the cDNA or gDNA that served as material.

Source study methods: Estimated nucleated cell counts came from reference gene primer amplification. Method: immunoSEQ multiplex PCR; TCRdb's copy keeps in-frame clones and lacks some. V, J and clone size derive from that table, while D and trimming were established from the DNA sequence. The table has 150,000 to 200,000 clones, roughly 91% seen once. The CDR3 length is 14 residues. V lost 4 bases to trimming and J lost 6 bases; unmatched junction nucleotides: 8. CDR1 is MGHRA and CDR2 is YSYEKL in the germline V gene. The sample was peripheral blood. This TCR was sampled from a human donor in a cohort sampled during active COVID-19. The J gene is TRBJ1-2, the V gene TRBV4-1; 7 nucleotides agree with TRBD1. This chain's CDR3 is CASSRPDREDGYTF. The DNA for the CDR3 is TGCGCCAGCAGCCGCCCCGACAGGGAGGATGGCTACACCTTC.